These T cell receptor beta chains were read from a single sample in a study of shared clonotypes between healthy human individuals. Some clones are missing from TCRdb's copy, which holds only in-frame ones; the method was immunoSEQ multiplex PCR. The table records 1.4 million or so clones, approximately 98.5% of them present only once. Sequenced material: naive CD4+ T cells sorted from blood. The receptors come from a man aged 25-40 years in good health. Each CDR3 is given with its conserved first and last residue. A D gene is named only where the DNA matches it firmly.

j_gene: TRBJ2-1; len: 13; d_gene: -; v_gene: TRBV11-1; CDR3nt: TGTGCCAGCAGCTTAAGGGTTAGCAATGAGCAGTTCTTC; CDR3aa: CASSLRVSNEQFF
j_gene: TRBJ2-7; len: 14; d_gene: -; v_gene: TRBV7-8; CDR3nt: TGTGCCAGCAGCAAAGGGACCGCAGTCGACGAGCAGTACTTC; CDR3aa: CASSKGTAVDEQYF
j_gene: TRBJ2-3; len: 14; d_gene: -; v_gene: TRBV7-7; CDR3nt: TGTGCTAGCAGCTCAACGAGTATTGCGGATACGCAGTATTTT; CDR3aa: CASSSTSIADTQYF
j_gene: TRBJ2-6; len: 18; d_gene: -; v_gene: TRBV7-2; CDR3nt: TGTGCCAGCAGCTGGTTTGGGCGAGGGACCTCTGGGGCCAACGTCCTGACTTTC; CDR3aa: CASSWFGRGTSGANVLTF
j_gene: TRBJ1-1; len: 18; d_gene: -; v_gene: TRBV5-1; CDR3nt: TGCGCCAGCAGCTTGGGCCTTCGGGCAGGGGCACTAGTCACTGAAGCTTTCTTT; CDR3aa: CASSLGLRAGALVTEAFF
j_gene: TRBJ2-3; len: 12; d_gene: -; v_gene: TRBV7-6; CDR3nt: TGTGCCAGCAGTCTATGGACAGATACGCAGTATTTT; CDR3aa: CASSLWTDTQYF
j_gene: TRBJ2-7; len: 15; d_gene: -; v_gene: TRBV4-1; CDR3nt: TGCGCCAGCAGCCAAGTAACTCGATCCAACTACGAGCAGTACTTC; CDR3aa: CASSQVTRSNYEQYF
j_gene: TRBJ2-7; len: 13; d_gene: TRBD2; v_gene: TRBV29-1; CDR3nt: TGCAGCGTTTTGACTAGCGGAACGATCGAGCAGTACTTC; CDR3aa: CSVLTSGTIEQYF
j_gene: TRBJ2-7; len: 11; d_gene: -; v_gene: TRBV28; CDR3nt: TGTGCCAGCAGTCACCTGAACGAGCAGTACTTC; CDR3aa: CASSHLNEQYF
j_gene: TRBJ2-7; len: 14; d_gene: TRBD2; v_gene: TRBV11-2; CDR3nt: TGTGCCAGCAGCTTAGCCCTAGCGGCCTACGAGCAGTACTTC; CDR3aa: CASSLALAAYEQYF
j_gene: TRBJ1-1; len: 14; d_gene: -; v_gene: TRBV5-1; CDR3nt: TGCGCCAGCAGCTTGGGAGGGTCGAACACTGAAGCTTTCTTT; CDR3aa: CASSLGGSNTEAFF
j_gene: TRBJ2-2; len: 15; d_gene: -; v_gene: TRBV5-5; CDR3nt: TGTGCCAGCAGCTTGGGACAGCCGAACACCGGGGAGCTGTTTTTT; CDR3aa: CASSLGQPNTGELFF